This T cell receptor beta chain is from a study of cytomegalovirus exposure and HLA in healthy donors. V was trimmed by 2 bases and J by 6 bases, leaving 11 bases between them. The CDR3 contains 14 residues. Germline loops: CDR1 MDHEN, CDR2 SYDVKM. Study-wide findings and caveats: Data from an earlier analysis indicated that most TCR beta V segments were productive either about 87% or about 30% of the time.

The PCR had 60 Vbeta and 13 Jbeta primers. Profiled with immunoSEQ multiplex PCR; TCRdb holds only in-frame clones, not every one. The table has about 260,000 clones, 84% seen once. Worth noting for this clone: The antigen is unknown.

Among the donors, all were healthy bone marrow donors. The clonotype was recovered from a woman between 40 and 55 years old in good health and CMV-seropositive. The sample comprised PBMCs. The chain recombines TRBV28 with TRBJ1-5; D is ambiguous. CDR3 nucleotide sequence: TGTGCCAGCAGTTTAGCCGGGATCAGTCAGCCCCAGCATTTT. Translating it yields CASSLAGISQPQHF.